Presented here are 26 T cell receptor beta chains from one specimen sequenced in a study of metastatic and nonmetastatic thyroid tumors. Until they underwent thyroid surgery, no patient had received any treatment. TCRdb reassembled clones from the PCR reads with MiXCR. The sample carries about 90,000 clones, around 7.8% recorded once. Sequencing was carried out using blood. The receptors were sampled from a female donor with papillary thyroid cancer or a benign thyroid nodule (not recorded which). Some clones in this sample may be carry-over from other donors' samples.

This clone was observed at least ten times. The sample holds other DNA sequences that translate to the same CDR3. The chain employs TRBV19 and TRBJ1-6; D is undetermined. Trimming took off 6 bases at V and 4 bases at J, with 4 bases between the two ends. Germline lookup yields CDR1 LNHDA and CDR2 SQIVND (reference sequence). The CDR3 has 12 amino acids. The CDR3 region has the DNA TGTGCCAGTAGCCCATATAATTCACCCCTCCACTTT. Translation gives CASSPYNSPLHF.

This clone appeared many times. Written as DNA, the CDR3 is TGTGCCAGCAGTGAAGGCAGGCTGACAGATACGCAGTATTTT. This codes for CASSEGRLTDTQYF. This chain uses TRBV2 with TRBJ2-3; D remains unclear. The germline CDR1 and CDR2 sequences are SNHLY and FYNNEI. Trimming took off 1 base at V and 3 bases at J, with 8 bases between the two ends. This CDR3 spans 14 amino acids.

This clone was seen repeatedly, ten times or more. This sequence joins TRBV6-2 or TRBV6-3 and TRBJ2-2; D is perhaps TRBD1 (6 bases). The CDR3 is 15 residues long. Germline loops: CDR1 MNHEY, CDR2 SVGEGT. The V and J ends lost 5 bases and 2 bases respectively, with 12 bases between them. CDR3 DNA sequence: TGTGCCAGCAGTCCGACAGGCGTAAACACCGGGGAGCTGTTTTTT. It translates to CASSPTGVNTGELFF.

This clone occurred a few times. V is TRBV3-1 and J is TRBJ2-1; 9 bases align to TRBD2. Germline V gives CDR1 LGHDT, CDR2 YNNKEL (reference sequence). The V segment lost 0 bases and the J segment 14 bases; nucleotides outside the gene matches: 14. The CDR3 spans 16 residues. CDR3 bases: TGTGCCAGCAGCCAAGAGCTTTTGGCTAGCGGGAATTCGAAGTTCTTC. This sequence encodes CASSQELLASGNSKFF.

This rearrangement joins TRBV7-8 to TRBJ1-3; D gene ambiguous. CDR1 is SGHVS and CDR2 is FQNEAQ in the germline V gene. This CDR3 region has 16 residues. V lost 0 bases to trimming and J lost 0 bases, with 9 bases between them. CDR3 coding DNA: TGTGCCAGCAGCTTAGCGCACGGACTCTCTGGAAACACCATATATTTT. The encoded protein is CASSLAHGLSGNTIYF.

The sample holds many counts of this clone. The rearrangement joins TRBV3-1 to TRBJ2-2; D is ambiguous. In germline, CDR1 is LGHDT, CDR2 YNNKEL (reference sequence). The length of the CDR3 is 16 residues. The V end lost 3 bases, the J end lost 1 base, and 12 bases lay between the germline ends. CDR3 residues: CASSHDPNKNTGELFF. Here the CDR3 DNA reads TGTGCCAGCAGCCATGACCCAAACAAGAACACCGGGGAGCTGTTTTTT.

On this clone itself: The DNA is omitted, as the CDR3 cannot be located on it reliably, and the CDR3 follows TCRdb's listing. This chain connects TRBV6-1 to TRBJ2-7; the table gives TRBD1 as D, unverified against the DNA. The CDR3 extends over 15 residues, inclusive of both ends. Germline CDR1 MNHNS, CDR2 SASEGT. The CDR3 protein is CASSSSGQGSNEQYF.

In its sample, this clone was seen many times. The chain recombines TRBV9 with TRBJ1-2; 8 nucleotides align to TRBD1. The germline CDR1 and CDR2 sequences are SGDLS and YYNGEE. With 0 bases clipped from V and 6 bases from J, the junction kept 7 bases outside the gene matches. The CDR3 consists of 15 residues. The CDR3 bases are TGTGCCAGCAGCGTAGGACCGGGACAGGACAATGGCTACACCTTC. Its protein product is CASSVGPGQDNGYTF.

This clone has a count of ten or more. The rearrangement links TRBV12-3 or TRBV12-4 to TRBJ1-1; D perhaps matches TRBD1 (5 bases). The length of the CDR3 is 15 residues. The V end lost 2 bases, the J end lost 2 bases, and 12 bases lay between the germline ends. The chain's CDR3 is CASSLRGNGNTEAFF. DNA for the CDR3: TGTGCCAGCAGTTTAAGGGGTAATGGTAACACTGAAGCTTTCTTT.

Ten or more counts support this clone. J is TRBJ1-2 and V is TRBV7-2; D is ambiguous. The CDR3 consists of 14 residues. Germline V CDR1 and CDR2: SGHTA, FQGNSA. Trimming removed 3 bases from V and 6 bases from J, with 14 bases in between. The CDR3 DNA follows: TGTGCCAGCAGCTTGGTAGGCCCGTTAGATGGCTACACCTTC. This codes for CASSLVGPLDGYTF.

This clone was observed many times. V is TRBV18 and J is TRBJ1-1; D remains ambiguous. CDR1 KGHSH and CDR2 LQKENI come from the germline V gene. V was pared by 5 bases and J by 2 bases, with 9 bases between. The CDR3 is made up of 13 amino acids. CDR3 region: CASSRDINTEAFF. The CDR3 DNA follows: TGTGCCAGCTCAAGAGACATCAACACTGAAGCTTTCTTT.

In its sample, this clone was seen a few times. The rearrangement uses TRBV12-3 or TRBV12-4 and TRBJ2-3, with D possibly TRBD2 on 6 matching bases. V lost 5 bases to trimming and J lost 3 bases, with 15 bases between them. The CDR3 extends over 15 amino acids. CDR3 amino acids: CASSPSGEVTDTQYF. The CDR3 bases are TGTGCCAGCAGTCCTAGTGGGGAGGTTACAGATACGCAGTATTTT.

This clone has at least ten counts. The CDR3 region has the DNA TGTGCCAGCAGCTTACCTCTTCTACAGCTTCGCTCCTACGAGCAGTACTTC. Protein product: CASSLPLLQLRSYEQYF. V usage is TRBV7-3 and J usage is TRBJ2-7; D is unresolved. Deletions cut 2 bases from V and 0 bases from J, with 17 bases between. Germline V gives CDR1 SGHTA, CDR2 FQGTGA. The CDR3 sequence is 17 residues long. The variable domain in full, completed from reference TRBV7-3 and TRBJ2-7, reads GAGVSQTPSNKVTEKGKYVELRCDPISGHTALYWYRQSLGQGPEFLIYFQGTGAADDSGLPNDRFFAVRPEGSVSTLKIQRTERGDSAVYLCASSLPLLQLRSYEQYFGPGTRLTVT.

This clone was observed many times. The CDR3 here is CASSELTDSPGTEAFF. The CDR3 region has the DNA TGTGCCAGCAGTGAACTTACGGACAGCCCGGGCACTGAAGCTTTCTTT. The rearrangement uses TRBV2 and TRBJ1-1; weak D call: TRBD1 (6 bases). V was pared by 2 bases and J by 4 bases, with 17 bases between. The length of the CDR3 is 16 residues. Germline V gene lookup returns CDR1 SNHLY and CDR2 FYNNEI.

This clone showed up many times. V usage is TRBV11-2 and J usage is TRBJ2-3; D is perhaps TRBD1 or TRBD2 (5 bases each). This CDR3 region has 15 residues. CDR1 SGHAT and CDR2 FQNNGV come from the germline V gene. V was clipped by 1 base and J by 4 bases, with 12 bases between them. The CDR3, as DNA: TGTGCCAGCAGCTTAGTAGCTGGGGGAGCAGATACGCAGTATTTT. Translated: CASSLVAGGADTQYF.

The sample holds many counts of this clone. The chain recombines TRBV5-4 with TRBJ2-2; 12 nucleotides match TRBD1. J lost 6 bases, V lost 4 bases, and 4 bases had no gene match. The CDR3 length is 15 residues. Germline V CDR1 and CDR2: SGHNT, YYREEE (reference sequence). CDR3 nucleotides: TGTGCCAGCAGCGGGGGACAGGGGGCAGCCGGGGAGCTGTTTTTT. Translating gives CASSGGQGAAGELFF.

The table lists this clone with many counts. The rearrangement uses TRBV15 and TRBJ2-1; D is unresolved. The CDR3 consists of 14 residues. The V end lost 0 bases, the J end lost 9 bases, and 12 bases lay between the germline ends. Per germline, CDR1 LNHNV and CDR2 YYDKDF (reference sequence). CDR3 sequence (DNA): TGTGCCACCAGCAGAGACCGTGGGATTGGTGAGCAGTTCTTC. Amino acids: CATSRDRGIGEQFF.

This clone was found many times. This rearrangement joins TRBV10-1 to TRBJ2-3; 8 bases agree with TRBD2. Germline-derived CDR1 and CDR2 are WNHNN and SYGVQD (reference sequence). V lost 5 bases to trimming and J lost 5 bases; unmatched junction nucleotides: 12. CDR3 size: 16 residues. CDR3 amino acids: CASSLSLSGAGDTQYF. The CDR3 region has the DNA TGCGCCAGCAGTTTATCCCTTAGCGGGGCGGGAGATACGCAGTATTTT.

The rearrangement links TRBV4-2 to TRBJ1-5, with D maybe TRBD1 (6 bases). CDR1 is LGHNA and CDR2 is YNFKEQ in the germline V gene. V shed 3 bases and J shed 3 bases, with 18 bases lying between them. The length of the CDR3 is 17 residues. CDR3 region: CASSQLSGGLNNQPQHF. The DNA for the CDR3 is TGTGCCAGCAGCCAGCTTTCCGGGGGCTTGAACAATCAGCCCCAGCATTTT.

The chain uses TRBV28 and TRBJ2-7; 7 nucleotides agree with TRBD1. Looked up from germline, CDR1 is MDHEN and CDR2 is SYDVKM. CDR3 length: 16 amino acids. Trimming at V came to 9 bases and at J to 2 bases, leaving 16 bases not matched to a gene. CDR3 sequence reads: CARSPPHGTAPYEQYF. The DNA for the CDR3 is TGTGCCAGAAGTCCCCCACACGGGACAGCCCCCTACGAGCAGTACTTC. The full variable domain, with the rest looked up from reference TRBV28 and TRBJ2-7, is DVKVTQSSRYLVKRTGEKVFLECVQDMDHENMFWYRQDPGLGLRLIYFSYDVKMKEKGDIPEGYSVSREKKERFSLILESASTNQTSMYLCARSPPHGTAPYEQYFGPGTRLTVT.

This clone was counted many times. V is TRBV4-2 and J is TRBJ2-3, with D possibly being TRBD2 (5 bases). The V end was cut by 0 bases, the J end by 2 bases, with 12 bases between. Germline V gene sequence: CDR1 LGHNA, CDR2 YNFKEQ. CDR3 length: 16 residues. DNA for the CDR3: TGTGCCAGCAGCCAAGAGTCTCCGGGGTCCACAGATACGCAGTATTTT. Translating gives CASSQESPGSTDTQYF.

This clone was detected ten times or more. The chain is built from TRBV20-1 and TRBJ1-6; 9 bases align to TRBD1. The CDR3 length is 14 residues. Germline V gives CDR1 DFQATT, CDR2 SNEGSKA (reference sequence). J was trimmed by 7 bases and V by 1 base; bases with no gene match: 2. Written as DNA, the CDR3 is TGCAGTGCTAGAGGGGACAGGGCAAATTCACCCCTCCACTTT. Amino acid sequence: CSARGDRANSPLHF.

There are a few counts of this clone. This may arise from a read error, as a much more abundant clone is one base away. The CDR3 is CATSGRVGETQYF. CDR3 sequence (DNA): TGTGCCACCAGCGGGAGGGTAGGAGAGACCCAGTACTTC. This chain links TRBV15 with TRBJ2-5, with TRBD2 identical over 7 bases. Germline CDR1 is LNHNV and CDR2 is YYDKDF (reference sequence). The CDR3 is 13 amino acids. The V segment lost 5 bases and the J segment 4 bases; nucleotides outside the gene matches: 4. The variable domain in full, with the rest retrieved from reference TRBV15 and TRBJ2-5, is DAMVIQNPRYQVTQFGKPVTLSCSQTLNHNVMYWYQQKSSQAPKLLFHYYDKDFNNEADTPDNFQSRRPNTSFCFLDIRSPGLGDTAMYLCATSGRVGETQYFGPGTRLLVL.

The sample holds many counts of this clone. This chain links TRBV20-1 with TRBJ1-1; TRBD1 might be the D (5 bases). V lost 0 bases to trimming and J lost 1 base, with 12 bases between them. The CDR3 loop spans 15 amino acids. Germline-derived CDR1 and CDR2 are DFQATT and SNEGSKA (reference sequence). The CDR3 region has the DNA TGCAGTGCTAGAGATACAGGTAAAGGGAACACTGAAGCTTTCTTT. This gives the protein CSARDTGKGNTEAFF.

The chain is built from TRBV30 and TRBJ2-7, with 7 nucleotides matching TRBD1. Germline V gene data show CDR1 as GTSNPN and CDR2 as SVGIG (reference sequence). The J segment lost 10 bases and the V segment lost 4 bases, leaving 16 bases of the junction unmatched. This CDR3 is built from 14 residues. CDR3 protein: CAWTRRGGADTQYF. Written as DNA, the CDR3 is TGTGCCTGGACCCGGAGAGGGGGCGCAGATACCCAGTACTTC.

On this clone itself: This clone may be a read error of a much larger clone one base away. V gene TRBV19 combines with J gene TRBJ2-3; D is uncertain. This CDR3 region has 14 residues. Germline V gene sequence: CDR1 LNHDA, CDR2 SQIVND (reference sequence). V dropped 5 bases and J dropped 6 bases, with 15 bases sitting between them. CDR3 sequence (DNA): TGTGCCAGTAGTCACCGGTCCTACACGGATACGCAGTATTTT. The encoded protein is CASSHRSYTDTQYF. The full variable domain, in which reference TRBV19 and TRBJ2-3 provide the parts outside the CDR3, is DGGITQSPKYLFRKEGQNVTLSCEQNLNHDAMYWYRQDPGQGLRLIYYSQIVNDFQKGDIAEGYSVSREKKESFPLTVTSAQKNPTAFYLCASSHRSYTDTQYFGPGTRLTVL.